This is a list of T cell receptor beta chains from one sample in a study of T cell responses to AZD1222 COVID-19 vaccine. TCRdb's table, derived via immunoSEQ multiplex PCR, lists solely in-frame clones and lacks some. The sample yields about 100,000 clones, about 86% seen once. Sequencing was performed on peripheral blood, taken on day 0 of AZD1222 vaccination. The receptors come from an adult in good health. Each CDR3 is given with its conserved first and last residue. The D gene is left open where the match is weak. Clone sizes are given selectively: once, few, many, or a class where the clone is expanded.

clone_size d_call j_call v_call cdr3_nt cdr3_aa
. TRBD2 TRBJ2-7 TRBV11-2 TGTGCCAGCAGTAGGCCCTCCGGGACTAAGCTGGCCTTC CASSRPSGTKLAF
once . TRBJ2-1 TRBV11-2 TGTGCCAGCAGCTCTCCGGGCAATGAGCAGTTCTTC CASSSPGNEQFF
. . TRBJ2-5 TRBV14 TGTGCCAGCAGCCTTGTCCAGTACCAAGAGACCCAGTACTTC CASSLVQYQETQYF
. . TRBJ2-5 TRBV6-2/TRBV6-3 TGTGCCAGCAGCCGCAACGGACGTAACCAAGAGACCCAGTACTTC CASSRNGRNQETQYF
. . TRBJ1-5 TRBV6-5 TGTGCCAGCAGGGGGGGGGAGGCAGGGGCGCAGCCCCAGCATTTT CASRGGEAGAQPQHF
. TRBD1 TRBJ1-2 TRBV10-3 TGTGCCATCAAGGGACAGGAAAACTACAACTATGGCTACACCTTC CAIKGQENYNYGYTF
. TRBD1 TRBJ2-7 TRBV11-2 TGTGCCAGCAGCTTGGGACAGAGCCCCTACGAGCAGTACTTC CASSLGQSPYEQYF
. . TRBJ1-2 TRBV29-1 TGCAGCGTTGGTGGGTTGGGCAGCAACTATGGCTACACCTTC CSVGGLGSNYGYTF
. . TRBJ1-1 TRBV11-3 TGTGCCAGCAGCTTACGGGGGGGCGCGAACACTGAAGCTTTCTTT CASSLRGGANTEAFF
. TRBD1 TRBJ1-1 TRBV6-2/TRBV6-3 TGTGCCAGCAGTTACTCCATACAGGGGCTAGGCCGTGGCACTGAAGCTTTCTTT CASSYSIQGLGRGTEAFF
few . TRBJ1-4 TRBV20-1 TGCAGTGGCAGGTCTAATGAAAAACTGTTTTTT CSGRSNEKLFF
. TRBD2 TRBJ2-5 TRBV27 TGTGCCAGCAGTCCGAGGACTAGCGGGGGGCTGACAACCCAGTACTTC CASSPRTSGGLTTQYF
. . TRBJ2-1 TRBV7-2 TGTGCCAGCAGTTCGGTGTATGAGCAGTTCTTC CASSSVYEQFF
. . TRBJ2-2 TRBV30 TGTGCCTGGAGTGTAACTAAACCCGGGGAGCTGTTTTTT CAWSVTKPGELFF
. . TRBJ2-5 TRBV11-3 TGTGCCAGCAGCACCCGGAGGCGGGCGACGTATCAAGAGACCCAGTACTTC CASSTRRRATYQETQYF
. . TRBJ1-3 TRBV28 TGTGCCAGCAGTTTAGGGGACGCTATTGGAAACACCATATATTTT CASSLGDAIGNTIYF
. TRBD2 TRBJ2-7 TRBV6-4 TGTGCCAGCAGTGGTGAGACTAGCGGGGTAGAGTGTGGATACGAGCAGTACTTC CASSGETSGVECGYEQYF
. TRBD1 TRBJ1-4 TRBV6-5 TGTGCCAGCAGTTTCGACAGGGGTACTAATGAAAAACTGTTTTTT CASSFDRGTNEKLFF
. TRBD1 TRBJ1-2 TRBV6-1 TGTGCCAGCAGTGACCGACAGGGAGACTATGGCTACACCTTC CASSDRQGDYGYTF
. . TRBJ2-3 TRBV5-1 TGCGCCAGCCTCCCTAGCGGCACAGATACGCAGTATTTT CASLPSGTDTQYF
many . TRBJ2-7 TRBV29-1 TGCAGCGTTATCGCTGCGGATACATACGAGCAGTACTTC CSVIAADTYEQYF
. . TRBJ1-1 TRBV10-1 TGCGCCAGCAGTGAAGATGGCGGGGGGCGCGAGGGGAACACTGAAGCTTTCTTT CASSEDGGGREGNTEAFF
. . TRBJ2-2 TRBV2 TGTGCCAGCAAGCCGGGACCAAGGAACACCGGGGAGCTGTTTTTT CASKPGPRNTGELFF
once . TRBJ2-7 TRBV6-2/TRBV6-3 TGTGCCAGCAGTTACGCGGCAGGCTACGAGCAGTACTTC CASSYAAGYEQYF